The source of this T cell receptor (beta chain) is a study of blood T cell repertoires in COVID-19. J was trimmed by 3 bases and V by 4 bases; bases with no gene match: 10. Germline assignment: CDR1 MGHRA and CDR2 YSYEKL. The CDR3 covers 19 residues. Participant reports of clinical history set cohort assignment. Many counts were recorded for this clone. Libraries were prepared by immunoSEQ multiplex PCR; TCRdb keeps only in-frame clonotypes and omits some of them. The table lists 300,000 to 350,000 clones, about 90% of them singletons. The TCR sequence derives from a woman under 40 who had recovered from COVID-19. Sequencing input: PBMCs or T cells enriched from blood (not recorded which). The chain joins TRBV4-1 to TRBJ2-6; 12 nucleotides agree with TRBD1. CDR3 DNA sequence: TGCGCCAGCAGCCTACCCGGGACAGGGGGCGATTTTGGGGCCAACGTCCTGACTTTC. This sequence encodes CASSLPGTGGDFGANVLTF.